This TCR beta chain derives from a study of blood T cell repertoires in COVID-19. Study context: Sample material is recorded as cDNA or gDNA derived from T cells, B-cell-depleted T cells, or PBMCs.

Produced via immunoSEQ multiplex PCR; TCRdb's table is partial and in-frame only. This table has hundreds of thousands of clones, roughly 86% appearing once. Trimming took 4 bases from V and 3 from J; bases not matched to a gene: 4. There are 14 residues in the CDR3. The V gene's germline CDR1 is SGHRS and CDR2 YFSETQ. Sequenced sample: peripheral blood. The source of this sequence is a human donor in a cohort sampled during active COVID-19. J is TRBJ1-5 and V is TRBV5-1, with TRBD1 identical over 7 bases. The CDR3 coding sequence is TGCGCCAGCAGCGTTGGGACAGTCAATCAGCCCCAGCATTTT. Translation gives CASSVGTVNQPQHF.